This T cell receptor beta chain was captured in a study of cytomegalovirus exposure and HLA in healthy donors (dated by TCRdb to 2016 to 2017). In terms of the full investigation: An earlier analysis of under 600 of the donors reported about 250 Gb of sequence data and around 120 million unique TCR beta sequences from 190 million or so T cells. Approximately 300 gigabases of sequencing data and 70 million to 100 million unique TCR sequences were included in an early release covering around 600 HLA-typed donors. Among the roughly 380 genotyped donors, approximately 81% belonged to the genetic ancestry cluster associated with self-reported Caucasian donors. The study aimed to test whether signatures of past pathogen exposure could be identified by cataloging public T cell receptors. The study profiled the T cell repertoires of hundreds of subjects by immunosequencing and related them to cytomegalovirus serostatus. Besides the first cohort of roughly 660 subjects, a separate validation cohort made up of some 110 different subjects was used. The study combined high-throughput TCR immunosequencing, statistical association of individual TCRs with disease status, and machine learning to predict cytomegalovirus infection status. A later analysis re-examined previously published TCR beta repertoires from 500 to 700 donors and added high-resolution HLA genotyping to investigate patterns of TCR occurrence. In the later analysis, no new phenotypic data were used to find candidate immune exposures; instead, reliance was placed on TCR beta sequences and their occurrence across donors. In an earlier analysis of more than 550 of the donors, high-throughput TCR beta sequencing was used to judge whether each TCR beta V gene segment behaved as functional or pseudogenic. Donor age, sex, ethnicity and CMV serostatus were collected together with the repertoire data. In a later genetic analysis, genome-wide SNP genotypes for about three fifths of the roughly 670 donors were used, and that subset was treated as a discovery cohort. Every repertoire in the discovery cohort had been generated on one and the same sequencing platform. Both class I and class II loci were covered by HLA typing, at four-digit resolution. Typing coverage differed by locus: A, B, C, DRB1 and DQB1 were typed in roughly 620-630 donors, DQA1 in about 510, DPA1 in nearly 610, and DPB1 in just under 490. Because of strong linkage in the cohort, 5 or 6 DR-DQ haplotypes were treated as single units for association and clustering. Among 350 to 400 genotyped donors of the cohort, an average of approximately 240,000 unique TCR beta nucleotide sequences were sequenced per donor, 15% to 20% of them non-productive. Study-wide findings and limitations: The classifier was reported to diagnose cytomegalovirus status with high specificity and sensitivity in both the original and validation cohorts. Linkage disequilibrium might explain the correlated functional status among segregating V segments, but an unknown experimental factor could not be ruled out. In vitro tests confirmed that a few of the cytomegalovirus-associated TCR beta chains recognize cytomegalovirus antigens. In a later analysis, TCR association rates were found to vary across HLA loci, with the most associated TCRs seen for DRB1 alleles and the fewest for HLA-C alleles. Because the 87-base-pair reads could not distinguish some IMGT-functional V segments, including TRBV6-2 and TRBV6-3, those segments were excluded. While some public TCRs were present in many individuals, most TCR sequences turned up only very rarely across donors. Only TCR beta chains were sequenced in this cohort, and the absence of alpha or paired-chain data limited detectable features. The study gave a list of more than 150 TCR beta chains associated with cytomegalovirus. The sequencing pipeline was judged likely to have produced a cluster of highly shared sequence variants as a technical artifact. In a later analysis, 16,951 TCR beta sequences were associated with specific HLA alleles at a false discovery rate of 0.05. Because counts were too low, roughly 16 rarely observed V segments, including chromosome 9 orphons, were left out of the earlier analysis of 500 to 750 of the donors. Several of the top co-occurrence clusters appeared to be linked to parvovirus B19, influenza, CMV and Epstein-Barr virus, according to a later analysis. V-gene and J-gene trimming of TCR beta chains was associated with a missense DCLRE1C variant in a later genetic analysis, and the association was replicated in an independent cohort. Because some donors lacked HLA typing at each locus, the association tests relied only on the typed subset. Compared with the approximately 670-donor mean, donors in an Asian-associated ancestry cluster had fewer N-insertions in productive TCRs, according to a later genetic analysis. A further reported finding was that TCR beta sequences accurately predicted the HLA-A and HLA-B alleles for most subjects in the first cohort. When HLA alleles, especially DR and DQ, strongly co-occurred, TCR associations were difficult to assign to individual alleles. Immune exposure information for the cohort was limited to CMV serostatus. An earlier analysis of 587 of the donors showed that most TCR beta V segments appeared in productive rearrangements either about 87% or about 30% of the time, which broadly matched IMGT annotations. The presence/absence analyses assumed that sequencing depth was roughly uniform across donors, and that assumption may not be true. The authors suggested that the approach could potentially be extended to other disease states and immunological phenotypes. Most CMV-associated TCR beta chains appeared to be HLA-restricted in a later analysis, and the HLA associations seemed to be driven largely by CMV exposure. Compared with equally common non-associated chains, HLA-associated TCR beta chains in a later analysis were more clonally expanded and had lower generation probabilities.

The cohort consisted of hundreds of healthy bone marrow donors. All cohort members were sampled while nominally healthy, although unrecorded immune exposures were likely present. The donor was CMV seropositive and was included in the group of 250 to 350 seropositive cohort members. A peripheral blood sample was collected from each donor, and TCR beta sequencing was performed on peripheral blood mononuclear cells. The Qiagen DNeasy Blood Extraction Kit was used to extract genomic DNA from the blood cell samples. There are a few counts of this clone. No antigen is known for it. Nothing much larger sits one base from this clone, and base qualities are not available. Trimmed from V: 5 bases; trimmed from J: 1 base; junction bases lacking a gene match: 5. The germline V gene yields SQVTM for CDR1 and ANQGSEA for CDR2. The CDR3 covers 13 residues, taking in both the cysteine and the phenylalanine. CDR3 DNA is the only sequence kept; it has 39 bases, read in frame from the first base.

Preparation of the library involved the immunoSEQ multiplex PCR assay. A mixture of 60 forward primers for TCR Vbeta segments and 13 reverse primers for TCR Jbeta segments was used in the multiplex PCR. Amplification of the CDR3 region of rearranged TCR beta genes was performed with a multiplex PCR assay on genomic DNA. The Illumina HiSeq System was used to sequence the amplified TCR beta libraries as 87-base-pair reads. Per the original workflow: In a later analysis, about 80 million unique TCR beta chains were counted across the roughly 610 repertoires, and roughly 11 million of these chains were shared by at least two donors. Raw reads were error-corrected and collapsed into unique sequences by a nearest-neighbor algorithm in which closely related sequences were merged to remove PCR and sequencing errors. V, D and J gene segments were assigned by aligning CDR3 sequences to IMGT reference sequences. For a sequence to be retained, a match of at least six nucleotides to both a V gene segment and a J gene segment was required. Rearrangements were called productive when the CDR3 lacked stop codons and stayed in frame with V and J; all others were non-productive. CDR3 was defined by IMGT convention, running from the second conserved V-encoded cysteine to the conserved J-encoded phenylalanine. The earlier analysis of fewer than 700 of the donors excluded sequences that lacked an unambiguous match to a single V gene segment. In an earlier analysis of approximately 560 of the donors, a V segment was called functional when productive rearrangements were above 56.7%, and segregating when the standard deviation between donors exceeded 5%. A statistical classification framework was built to diagnose cytomegalovirus status from the catalog of TCR beta chain sequences. In a later analysis, V and J genes were assigned by comparing TCR nucleotide sequences against IMGT/GENE-DB human TR gene sequences. A later analysis assigned CDR3 sequences and most-parsimonious VDJ recombination scenarios with the TCRdist pipeline. In a later analysis, each TCR beta chain was defined by its CDR3 amino acid sequence together with its V-gene family, and reads without a unique V-gene family were excluded. A later analysis removed roughly 590 highly shared, low-generation-probability nucleotide sequences to deal with suspected cross-contamination and a sequencing artifact. For each public chain, a later analysis derived a clonal expansion index from normalized ranks of inferred template counts within each repertoire. In a later analysis, generation probabilities were computed with a VDJ recombination model fitted to out-of-frame rearrangements, and the resulting probabilities were checked against IGoR. In a later analysis, hypergeometric tests were used to score TCR-TCR, TCR-HLA and TCR-CMV co-occurrence, with a repertoire-size bias correction applied to TCR pairs. False discovery rates were estimated in a later analysis by permuting HLA or CMV assignments 20 times. In a later analysis, co-occurring TCRs were grouped using DBSCAN, and TCRdist sequence similarity was added for clustering within HLA-allele-positive subsets. Co-occurrence clustering excluded repertoires with fewer than 30,000 or more than 120,000 public chains, plus five with anomalous nucleotide sharing. TCRdb took over this immuneACCESS table, retaining in-frame rearrangements with V and J assigned. Such tables are incomplete; in checked studies, under half of the missing clones stem from an unresolved V gene, and the remainder is unexplained. V and J calls and clone size come straight from that table; D and trimming were deduced from the DNA. The sample yields fewer than 85,000 clones; roughly 82% were counted once. 15% to 20% of the sample comes from the top ten.

The receptor's source is a man aged 70 or older in good health and CMV-seropositive. Sequencing input: PBMCs. The sequence is built from TRBV29-1 and TRBJ2-7; 7 middle bases align to TRBD2. The CDR3 has the sequence CSVTPGGSYEQYF. In nucleotide form, the sequence is TGCAGCGTTACCCCCGGGGGGTCCTACGAGCAGTACTTC.